A single sample is the source of the 23 T cell receptor beta chains below, sequenced in a study of blood T cells in healthy people across ages. Combining a sample-barcoded 5' primer with a J-beta primer mix, a second PCR ran for roughly 7 to 12 cycles. TCRdb fed the 5' RACE reads into MiXCR, producing one record per CDR3 protein. Of more than 700,000 distinct CDR3 sequences listed, around 50% are singletons. Sequenced material: blood. Receptor source: a man older than 75 in good health.

This chain joins TRBV7-2 and TRBJ2-5; perhaps TRBD2 as D (5 bases). Trimming cost V 2 bases and J 11 bases, with 15 bases left between them. Germline CDR1 and CDR2: SGHTA and FQGNSA. The CDR3 has 13 residues. The DNA of the CDR3 is TGTGCCAGCAGCTTACAGAGGGTACGTGAGCAGTACTTC. It yields the protein CASSLQRVREQYF.

This clonotype came up many times. The V and J genes are TRBV7-2 and TRBJ2-7, with D unresolved. The ends were cut back, 2 bases at V and 7 bases at J, with 9 bases in the middle. The CDR3 is made up of 12 amino acids. Germline CDR1 is SGHTA and CDR2 is FQGNSA. CDR3: CASSLSPTEQYF. CDR3 bases: TGTGCCAGCAGCTTATCCCCGACAGAGCAGTACTTC.

A remark on this clonotype: A single base separates this from a much larger clone, so it may be a read error. The chain combines TRBV9 with TRBJ2-7; no clear D. Judging by the DNA end, TRBJ2-5 fits better; the J call may be wrong. The length of the CDR3 is 13 residues. Germline V gene sequence: CDR1 SGDLS, CDR2 YYNGEE. The CDR3 loop is CASSVDQRETQYF. Written as DNA, the CDR3 is TGTGCCAGCAGCGTAGATCAGAGAGAGACCCAGTACTTC.

The V gene is TRBV28, the J gene TRBJ1-2; 9 positions agree with TRBD1. Trimming took 6 bases from V and 4 from J; bases not matched to a gene: 15. The germline V gene encodes CDR1 MDHEN and CDR2 SYDVKM. The CDR3 contains 17 residues. CDR3 loop: CASRNLGQGSVGYGYTF. The CDR3 DNA reads as TGTGCCAGCAGAAATCTGGGACAGGGAAGTGTTGGCTATGGCTACACCTTC.

The chain recombines TRBV10-3 with TRBJ1-2; TRBD1 matches at 9 bases. The junction had 8 bases not matched to a gene; V was cut back by 6 bases and J by 6 bases. The CDR3 runs 14 residues. Germline CDR1 and CDR2: ENHRY and SYGVKD. The CDR3, as DNA: TGTGCCATCAGGACAGGGGGAGGGGACGATGGCTACACCTTC. Residues: CAIRTGGGDDGYTF.

Many counts were recorded for this clonotype. The chain has TRBV20-1 and TRBJ2-5; D possibly corresponds to TRBD1 (6 bases). This CDR3 is built from 15 residues. Trimming took 2 bases from V and 5 from J, leaving 18 bases between them. Germline V gene lookup returns CDR1 DFQATT and CDR2 SNEGSKA (reference sequence). The CDR3 is CSARPEQGFRETQYF. The CDR3, as DNA: TGCAGTGCTAGACCCGAACAGGGATTTAGGGAGACCCAGTACTTC.

This rearrangement joins TRBV6-5 to TRBJ1-1, with no clear D. This CDR3 contains 15 residues. V was cut by 5 bases and J by 1 base, with 14 bases left in between. From germline, CDR1 is MNHEY and CDR2 SVGAGI. The DNA for the CDR3 is TGTGCCAGCAGTAAGCTCCAAACGGCGAACACTGAAGCTTTCTTT. It yields the protein CASSKLQTANTEAFF.

CDR3 sequence: CASSDPPEGAKNIQYF. CDR3 nucleotide sequence: TGTGCCAGCAGTGATCCACCTGAGGGCGCCAAAAACATTCAGTACTTC. The chain joins TRBV2 to TRBJ2-4, with TRBD2 as a possible D gene (5 bases). The germline V and J ends were trimmed by 3 bases and 1 base, with 13 bases remaining between them. Germline loops: CDR1 SNHLY, CDR2 FYNNEI. This CDR3 comprises 16 residues.

The chain combines TRBV10-3 with TRBJ2-2, with D tentatively TRBD1 (6 bases). The V end lost 2 bases, the J end lost 6 bases, and 10 bases lay between the germline ends. Germline V gene sequence: CDR1 ENHRY, CDR2 SYGVKD. This CDR3 has 14 amino acids. CDR3 in DNA: TGTGCCATCAGTGAGCGACAGGTGCCCGGGGAGCTGTTTTTT. Protein sequence: CAISERQVPGELFF.

The chain is built from TRBV29-1 and TRBJ2-3, with D maybe TRBD2 (5 bases). The germline V gene encodes CDR1 SQVTM and CDR2 ANQGSEA. V lost 6 bases to trimming and J lost 2 bases, with 12 bases between them. The CDR3 contains 13 residues. The CDR3 is CSVIAPSTDTQYF. DNA for the CDR3: TGCAGCGTCATAGCGCCATCCACAGATACGCAGTATTTT.

DNA for the CDR3: TGCAGCGTTGAACCAGGGTGGGGTGGAGGATCCTACAATGAGCAGTTCTTC. This encodes CSVEPGWGGGSYNEQFF. V and J are TRBV29-1 and TRBJ2-1; D might be TRBD1 or TRBD2, each matching 5 bases. V lost 2 bases to trimming and J lost 1 base, with 18 bases between them. This CDR3 region has 17 residues. Germline V gives CDR1 SQVTM, CDR2 ANQGSEA.

This clonotype was observed many times. This chain joins TRBV12-3 or TRBV12-4 and TRBJ1-5; D gene unclear. Trimming stripped 5 bases from V and 9 bases from J, with 17 bases between. This CDR3 has 14 amino acids. CDR3 bases: TGTGCCAGCAGTCCCGACCGGGGTACTCGGCCCCAGCATTTT. This sequence encodes CASSPDRGTRPQHF.

V gene TRBV4-1 combines with J gene TRBJ2-1; TRBD2 aligns across 13 bases. Germline V gives CDR1 MGHRA, CDR2 YSYEKL. The trim removed 5 bases at V and 9 bases at J, leaving 10 bases unmatched. This CDR3 spans 16 amino acids. CDR3 nucleotides: TGCGCCAGCAGCGAGGGGACTAGCGGGGCTTTGGTTGAGCAGTTCTTC. Translated: CASSEGTSGALVEQFF.

V usage is TRBV20-1 and J usage is TRBJ2-2; 10 bases align to TRBD1. This CDR3 is 14 amino acids long. Germline V lookup: CDR1 DFQATT, CDR2 SNEGSKA (reference sequence). J was trimmed by 4 bases and V by 4 bases; bases with no gene match: 3. CDR3: CSATDRGSTGELFF. As DNA, the CDR3 is TGCAGTGCTACGGACAGGGGGAGCACCGGGGAGCTGTTTTTT.

This chain joins TRBV10-3 and TRBJ2-1; D possibly corresponds to TRBD2 (6 bases). The DNA matches TRBJ2-7 better at its end, which makes the J call doubtful. The CDR3 spans 14 residues. Germline V CDR1 and CDR2: ENHRY, SYGVKD. The CDR3 DNA follows: TGTGCCATCAGTGAATCGGACTACCCCTACGAGCAGTACTTC. This gives the protein CAISESDYPYEQYF.

Remarks on this clonotype: A much larger clone is a single base away; this may be a read error. The chain links TRBV24-1 to TRBJ2-1; D gene ambiguous. Germline loops: CDR1 KGHDR, CDR2 SFDVKD. The CDR3 covers 16 residues. The CDR3: CATSGATPTSYNGQFF. CDR3 sequence (DNA): TGTGCCACCAGTGGGGCGACTCCTACCTCCTACAATGGGCAGTTCTTC.

This clonotype has just a few counts. The chain recombines TRBV7-9 with TRBJ2-5, with D unclear. Germline loops: CDR1 SEHNR, CDR2 FQNEAQ (reference sequence). CDR3 size: 14 residues. The V and J ends lost 3 bases and 5 bases respectively, with 13 bases between them. The DNA for the CDR3 is TGTGCCAGCAGCTTTAGGACGGACGGGGAGACCCAGTACTTC. This translates into CASSFRTDGETQYF.

The J gene is TRBJ2-1, the V gene TRBV7-2, with 10 bases fitting TRBD2. This CDR3 is built from 16 residues. Unmatched junction bases numbered 4, after V lost 5 bases and J lost 0 bases. Germline V lookup: CDR1 SGHTA, CDR2 FQGNSA. For the CDR3, the DNA is TGTGCCAGCAGCCCATCTAGCGGGAGCTCCTACAATGAGCAGTTCTTC. Encoded protein: CASSPSSGSSYNEQFF.

This clonotype has a count of ten or more. The gene calls are TRBV7-2 and TRBJ1-2, with TRBD1 matching 7 bases. CDR1 and CDR2 (germline): SGHTA, FQGNSA. V gave up 4 bases and J gave up 8 bases; unmatched junction bases: 4. The CDR3 loop spans 12 amino acids. The CDR3 DNA sequence: TGTGCCAGCAGCTCGGGACAGTGGGGCTACACCTTC. It encodes CASSSGQWGYTF. The complete variable domain, with remaining parts taken from reference TRBV7-2 and TRBJ1-2, reads GAGVSQSPSNKVTEKGKDVELRCDPISGHTALYWYRQSLGQGLEFLIYFQGNSAPDKSGLPSDRFSAERTGGSVSTLTIQRTQQEDSAVYLCASSSGQWGYTFGSGTRLTVV.

This clonotype was seen just once. The rearrangement links TRBV18 to TRBJ2-1, with D perhaps matching TRBD2 (5 bases). Gene TRBJ2-7 matches the end of the DNA better, so the J call may be wrong. CDR3 length equals 13 residues. Germline V gives CDR1 KGHSH, CDR2 LQKENI. The CDR3 bases are TGTGCCAGCTCACCCATACTAGACAATGAGCAGTACTTC. It codes for CASSPILDNEQYF.

The genes are TRBV29-1 and TRBJ1-4; unclear D gene. This CDR3 region has 14 residues. Germline CDR1 reads SQVTM; CDR2 reads ANQGSEA. CDR3 sequence: CSGGSRATNEKLFF. CDR3 coding DNA: TGCAGTGGCGGGAGCCGGGCAACTAATGAAAAACTGTTTTTT.

The gene calls are TRBV4-1 and TRBJ2-3; maybe TRBD2 (5 bases). V was cut by 1 base and J by 2 bases, with 19 bases left in between. The CDR3 runs to 18 residues. CDR1 and CDR2 (germline): MGHRA, YSYEKL. CDR3 amino acids: CASSQGPHLSVPTDTQYF. CDR3 nucleotide sequence: TGCGCCAGCAGCCAAGGCCCACATCTTAGCGTCCCCACAGATACGCAGTATTTT.

The J gene is TRBJ1-6, the V gene TRBV28; D is possibly TRBD1 (6 bases). Germline assignment: CDR1 MDHEN and CDR2 SYDVKM. V was trimmed by 6 bases and J by 0 bases, leaving 24 bases between them. This CDR3 contains 20 residues. The CDR3 spells CASRRGQSVSRSSYNSPLHF. The CDR3 DNA follows: TGTGCCAGCAGAAGGGGACAATCAGTGTCCAGGAGCTCCTATAATTCACCCCTCCACTTT.